This TCR beta chain was sequenced during a study of T cells in localized non-small cell lung cancer. Study observations and caveats: Analysis by sequencing included only one tumor region, so heterogeneity remains possible. Elevated blood T cell density was associated with longer overall survival.

The CDR3 runs to 15 residues. CDR1 is MNHGY and CDR2 is SAAAGT in the germline V gene. The V segment lost 6 bases and the J segment 3 bases; nucleotides outside the gene matches: 7. Clones were read by immunoSEQ multiplex PCR, and TCRdb kept only the in-frame ones, dropping some. This table has fewer than 2,500 clones, approximately 24% appearing once. This clone ranks as medium-sized. No antigen is known for it. V usage is TRBV6-8 and J usage is TRBJ2-1; 8 nucleotides align to TRBD1. This clonotype originated in a woman aged 35 to 75 with stage II lung adenocarcinoma. The source material was lung tumor tissue, sampled before any cancer treatment. The CDR3 spells CASREQGEHYNEQFF. The DNA of the CDR3 is TGTGCCAGCAGAGAACAGGGGGAGCACTACAATGAGCAGTTCTTC.